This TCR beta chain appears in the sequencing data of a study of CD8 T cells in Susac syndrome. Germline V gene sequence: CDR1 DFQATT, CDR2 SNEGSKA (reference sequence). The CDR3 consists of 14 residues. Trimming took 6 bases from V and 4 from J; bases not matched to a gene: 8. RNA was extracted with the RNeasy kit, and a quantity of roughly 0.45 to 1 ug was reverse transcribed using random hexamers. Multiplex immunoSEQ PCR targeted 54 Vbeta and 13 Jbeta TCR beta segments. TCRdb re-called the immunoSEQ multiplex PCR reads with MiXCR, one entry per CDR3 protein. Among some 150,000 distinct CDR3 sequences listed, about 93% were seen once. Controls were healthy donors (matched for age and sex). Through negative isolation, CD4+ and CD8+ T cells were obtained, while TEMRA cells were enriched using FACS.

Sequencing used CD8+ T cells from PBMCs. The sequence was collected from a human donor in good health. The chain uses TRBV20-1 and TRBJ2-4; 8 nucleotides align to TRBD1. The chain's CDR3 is CSASDRAGKNIQYF. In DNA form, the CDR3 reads TGCAGTGCCTCGGACAGGGCTGGGAAAAACATTCAGTACTTC.